This T cell receptor beta chain is drawn from a study of Graves' ophthalmopathy and Graves' hyperthyroidism. Points from the study as a whole: Most thyroid clonotypes with frequency above 0.001 were detected in blood too. A model of 13 signatures distinguished ophthalmopathy from stable hyperthyroidism at about 86% sensitivity and 81.08% specificity.

Concerning this clonotype: Antigen: not known.

Germline V lookup: CDR1 SGDLS, CDR2 YYNGEE. This CDR3 is built from 15 residues. Trimming stripped 4 bases from V and 7 bases from J, with 18 bases between. Establishment of the diagnosis relied upon clinical symptoms, serum thyroxine, TRAb, thyroid ultrasound and orbital computed tomography. Transcripts of RNA were the source for amplifying TCR beta CDR3 regions. The first round was an RT-PCR with HTBI primers, and the second round was a multiplex PCR. TCRdb redid the calling of the multiplex PCR reads with MiXCR, one entry per CDR3 protein. The data show roughly 700,000 distinct CDR3 sequences, 40% seen once.

This TCR was recovered from an adult man with Graves' ophthalmopathy. The sequencing sample was made of peripheral blood. The V call is TRBV9, the J call TRBJ1-5, with D perhaps matching TRBD1 (6 bases). In DNA, the CDR3 is TGTGCCAGCAGCTTAGGCCCGGGGGCTGGGCAGCCCCAGCATTTT. Translated, it gives CASSLGPGAGQPQHF.